This is a list of T cell receptor beta chains from one sample in a study of blood T cell repertoires in COVID-19. The repertoire was sequenced with immunoSEQ multiplex PCR; TCRdb's copy has only in-frame clones and lacks some. This table has about 190,000 clones, nearly 90% appearing once. Sequencing input: peripheral blood. These receptors originate from a man aged 45-65 years with acute or convalescent COVID-19. CDR3s include the opening cysteine and the closing phenylalanine or tryptophan. D genes are given only for firm matches. The listing skips clone size in some rows; elsewhere it reads once, few, many or a size class.

j_call	d_call	v_call	clone_size	cdr3_nt	cdr3_aa
TRBJ2-2	-	TRBV7-9	-	TGTGCCAGCAGCTCCCGGGAACGGGGGGAGCTGTTTTTT	CASSSRERGELFF
TRBJ2-5	-	TRBV29-1	-	TGCAGCGCCGCGGGCGGGGAGGAGACCCAGTACTTC	CSAAGGEETQYF
TRBJ1-2	-	TRBV18	-	TGTGCCAGCTCACCCGCACAGATAGGCGGCTACACCTTC	CASSPAQIGGYTF
TRBJ2-2	TRBD1	TRBV7-6	few	TGTGCCAGCAGGAAGGACAGGGGGCTGCACGGGGAGCTGTTTTTT	CASRKDRGLHGELFF
TRBJ2-5	-	TRBV20-1	-	TGCAGTGCTAGTAGCGAGTCCGACAGGAGTGTTGTTGAGACCCAGTACTTC	CSASSESDRSVVETQYF
TRBJ2-1	-	TRBV19	-	TGTGCCAGTACCCCTGGGGCAGGTGGGGAGGATGAGCAGTTCTTC	CASTPGAGGEDEQFF
TRBJ2-5	TRBD2	TRBV28	-	TGTGCCAGCGGAGGAGGGTCTAGCGGACAAGAGACCCAGTACTTC	CASGGGSSGQETQYF
TRBJ2-1	TRBD2	TRBV29-1	-	TGCAGCGCCTTCGACCAGATTAGAGCGGGAGAGGACAATGAGCAGTTCTTC	CSAFDQIRAGEDNEQFF
TRBJ1-2	TRBD1	TRBV19	-	TGTGCCAGTAGTCGGACAGGGCGGGGCTACACCTTC	CASSRTGRGYTF
TRBJ2-5	TRBD2	TRBV9	-	TGTGCCAGCAGCGTAGGACTAGCGGGGGGTCAAGAGACCCAGTACTTC	CASSVGLAGGQETQYF
TRBJ2-5	-	TRBV24-1	-	TGTGCCACCAGTGACCCTACATCGACGGGAGAGACCCAGTACTTC	CATSDPTSTGETQYF
TRBJ2-5	TRBD2	TRBV7-9	-	TGTGCCAGCAGCTTAAGGGAGGGTAGACAAGAGACCCAGTACTTC	CASSLREGRQETQYF
TRBJ2-1	TRBD2	TRBV7-2	-	TGTGCCAGCAGCTCCACTAGCGGGGGGGCCGGGAATGAGCAGTTCTTC	CASSSTSGGAGNEQFF
TRBJ2-3	TRBD2	TRBV6-1	-	TGTGCCAGCAGTGAACGCGGGGCGGGGGGTGCATATTTT	CASSERGAGGAYF
TRBJ2-2	TRBD1	TRBV2	-	TGTGCCAGCATATTATTCGGGACAGGGGATACCGGGGAGCTGTTTTTT	CASILFGTGDTGELFF
TRBJ2-3	-	TRBV29-1	-	TGCAGCGTTGAAGACTCGAAAGGGAGGCAGTATTTT	CSVEDSKGRQYF
TRBJ2-1	TRBD2	TRBV10-2	-	TGCGCCAGCCGACTAGCGGGAGGAATGGGGAATGAGCAGTTCTTC	CASRLAGGMGNEQFF
TRBJ2-3	-	TRBV15	once	TGTGCCACCAGCAGAGATAACCGGGAGCGGGCAGATACGCAGTATTTT	CATSRDNRERADTQYF
TRBJ2-5	-	TRBV7-2	-	TGTGCCAGCAGCTTAGCGGCAGGCTTCCAAGAGACCCAGTACTTC	CASSLAAGFQETQYF
TRBJ1-5	TRBD1	TRBV5-1	few	TGCGCCAGCAGCGCCGGGACAGGCAATCAGCCCCAGCATTTT	CASSAGTGNQPQHF
TRBJ1-1	-	TRBV2	-	TGTGCCAGTGGGGTGGGGGGGTCCACTGAAGCTTTCTTT	CASGVGGSTEAFF
TRBJ1-2	TRBD1	TRBV6-5	-	TGTGCCAGCAGTTCACAGGGGGCCGCCCCTAACTATGGCTACACCTTC	CASSSQGAAPNYGYTF
TRBJ1-2	-	TRBV20-1	-	TGCAGTGCTAGTTCCAATAACTATGGCTACACCTTC	CSASSNNYGYTF
TRBJ1-1	-	TRBV28	-	TGTGCCAGCAGTCCAGGGTCGTGGCGGAGCACTGAAGCTTTCTTT	CASSPGSWRSTEAFF
TRBJ2-1	-	TRBV28	-	TGTGCCAGCAGTCTAGGCCTTTCCTTCCTAGGTGAGCAGTTCTTC	CASSLGLSFLGEQFF
TRBJ2-5	TRBD2	TRBV5-1	-	TGCGCCAGCAGCTCACGAGGGGGACTAGCGGGGAAAGAGACCCAGTACTTC	CASSSRGGLAGKETQYF
TRBJ1-2	TRBD1	TRBV25-1	once	TGTGCCAGCAGTGACCCCTCCGGGACAGGAGTCTATGGCTACACCTTC	CASSDPSGTGVYGYTF
TRBJ1-1	-	TRBV11-2	-	TGTGCCAGCAGCAACACAGGGTACGGCACTGAAGCTTTCTTT	CASSNTGYGTEAFF
TRBJ2-7	TRBD2	TRBV7-9	-	TGTGCCAGCAGCTCCACTTGGGGGGGTCGCTTCTACGAGCAGTACTTC	CASSSTWGGRFYEQYF
TRBJ2-1	TRBD2	TRBV28	-	TGTGCCAGCACCGCAGCGGGAGCTAGCTTACACAATGAGCAGTTCTTC	CASTAAGASLHNEQFF
TRBJ1-6	-	TRBV30	-	TGTGCCTGGAGTGTACTAGGGGGTAATTCACCCCTCCACTTT	CAWSVLGGNSPLHF
TRBJ1-2	-	TRBV28	-	TGTGCCAGCAGTTTATACTCCTCCGGCTACACCTTC	CASSLYSSGYTF
TRBJ2-1	TRBD2	TRBV27	once	TGTGCCAGCAGTCTAGCGGGACCCGCTGATGAGCAGTTCTTC	CASSLAGPADEQFF
TRBJ1-3	-	TRBV10-2	-	TGCGCCAGCAGTGAGTCGGGCTACACCATATATTTT	CASSESGYTIYF
TRBJ2-5	TRBD2	TRBV7-9	-	TGTGCCAGCAGCCGGGACTATAAAGAGACCCAGTACTTC	CASSRDYKETQYF
TRBJ2-3	-	TRBV30	-	TGTGCCTGGAGCGCGGCAGCGACAGATACGCAGTATTTT	CAWSAAATDTQYF
TRBJ2-6	TRBD2	TRBV7-3	-	TGTGCCAGCAGCCCCCGGACTAGCGGGGATCCCTCTGGGGCCAACGTCCTGACTTTC	CASSPRTSGDPSGANVLTF
TRBJ1-6	-	TRBV5-8	-	TGTGCCAGCAGCCACAGGACAGAAAATTCACCCCTCCACTTT	CASSHRTENSPLHF
TRBJ1-2	-	TRBV27	-	TGTGCCAGCGGGCTCAACGCGGGGTATGGCTACACCTTC	CASGLNAGYGYTF
TRBJ2-3	TRBD2	TRBV10-2	-	TGCGCCAGCCTGGGGTTCCTAGCGGGAGGCACAGATACGCAGTATTTT	CASLGFLAGGTDTQYF
TRBJ2-3	TRBD2	TRBV5-1	-	TGCGCCAGCAGCTTGGTCCCGGGACTAGCGGGAATAACAGATACGCAGTATTTT	CASSLVPGLAGITDTQYF
TRBJ2-1	TRBD1	TRBV10-1	-	TGCGCCAGCAGTGAGAGTGGACAGGCACGGCAGTTCTTC	CASSESGQARQFF
TRBJ1-2	-	TRBV19	-	TGTGCCAGTAGTATGAACGTTTGGAGCTATGGCCACACCTTC	CASSMNVWSYGHTF
TRBJ2-1	-	TRBV28	-	TGTGCCAGTATCTCCCCGGGAGTATACTACAATGAGCAGTTCTTC	CASISPGVYYNEQFF
TRBJ1-2	-	TRBV15	-	TGTGCCACCAGGGGGGGGCTCGACCCAAACTATGGCTACACCTTC	CATRGGLDPNYGYTF
TRBJ2-5	TRBD2	TRBV7-6	-	TGTGCCAGCAGCAGAAAAGCGGGGGGGCTCCAAGAGACCCAGTACTTC	CASSRKAGGLQETQYF
TRBJ2-3	TRBD2	TRBV9	-	TGTGCCAGCAGCGTACTAGCGGGGGTAGGAGATACGCAGTATTTT	CASSVLAGVGDTQYF
TRBJ1-2	TRBD1	TRBV28	-	TGTGCCAGCAGTTTACTCACCCCGACAGGGTATGGCTACACCTTC	CASSLLTPTGYGYTF
TRBJ2-4	TRBD2	TRBV19	-	TGTGCCAGTAGTAAACTAGCGGCGGGCAAAAACATTCAGTACTTC	CASSKLAAGKNIQYF
TRBJ1-2	TRBD1	TRBV9	-	TGTGCCAGCAAAAACGAGGGGGCGGAAGGCTACACCTTC	CASKNEGAEGYTF
TRBJ1-4	TRBD1	TRBV28	-	TGTGCCAGCAGCACTTCTTTACAGGGGGCAACTAATGAAAAACTGTTTTTT	CASSTSLQGATNEKLFF
TRBJ2-2	TRBD2	TRBV2	-	TGTGCCAGCAGTGAACAAGGCGGGAGGAACACCGGGGAGCTGTTTTTT	CASSEQGGRNTGELFF
TRBJ1-2	TRBD1	TRBV27	few	TGTGCCAGCAGGCCGACAGGGAATGATGGCTACACCTTC	CASRPTGNDGYTF
TRBJ2-1	-	TRBV27	-	TGTGCCAGCAGTGCTATAGGGAGCGCTGGGAACAATGAGCAGTTCTTC	CASSAIGSAGNNEQFF
TRBJ1-3	TRBD1	TRBV19	-	TGTGCCAGTCGAATTACAGGGGAAGGTGGAAACACCATATATTTT	CASRITGEGGNTIYF